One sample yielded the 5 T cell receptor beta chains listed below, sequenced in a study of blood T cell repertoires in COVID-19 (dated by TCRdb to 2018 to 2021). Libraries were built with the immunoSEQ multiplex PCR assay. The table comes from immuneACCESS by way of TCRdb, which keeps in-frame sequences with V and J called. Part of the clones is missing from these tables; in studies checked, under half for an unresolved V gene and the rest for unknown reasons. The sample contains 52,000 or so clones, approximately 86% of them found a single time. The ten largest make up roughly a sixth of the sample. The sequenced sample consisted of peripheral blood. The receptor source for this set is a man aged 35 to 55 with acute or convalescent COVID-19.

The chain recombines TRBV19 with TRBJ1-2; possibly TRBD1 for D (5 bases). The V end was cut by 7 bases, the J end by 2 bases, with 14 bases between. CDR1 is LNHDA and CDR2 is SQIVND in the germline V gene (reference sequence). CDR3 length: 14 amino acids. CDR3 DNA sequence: TGTGCCAGTACAGGGTCGGCGGGGAACTATGGCTACACCTTC. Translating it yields CASTGSAGNYGYTF.

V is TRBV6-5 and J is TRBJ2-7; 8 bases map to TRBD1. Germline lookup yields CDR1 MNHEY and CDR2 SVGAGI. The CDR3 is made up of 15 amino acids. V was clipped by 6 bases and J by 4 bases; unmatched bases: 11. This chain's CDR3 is CASRRGQGQSYEQYF. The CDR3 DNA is TGTGCCAGCAGACGCGGACAGGGCCAATCTTACGAGCAGTACTTC.

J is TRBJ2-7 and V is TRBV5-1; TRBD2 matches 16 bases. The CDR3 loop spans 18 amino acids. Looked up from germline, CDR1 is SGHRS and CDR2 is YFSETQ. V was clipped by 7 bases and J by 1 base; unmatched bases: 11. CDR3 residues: CASDVGTSGGAGSYEQYV. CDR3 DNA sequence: TGCGCCAGCGACGTCGGGACTAGCGGGGGGGCGGGTTCCTACGAGCAGTACGTC.

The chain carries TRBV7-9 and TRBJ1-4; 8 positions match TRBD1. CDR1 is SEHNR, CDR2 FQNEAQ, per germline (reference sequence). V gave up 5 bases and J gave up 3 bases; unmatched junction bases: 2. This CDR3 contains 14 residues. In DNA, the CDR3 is TGTGCCAGCAGCCCGGGACAGGCTAATGAAAAACTGTTTTTT. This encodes CASSPGQANEKLFF.

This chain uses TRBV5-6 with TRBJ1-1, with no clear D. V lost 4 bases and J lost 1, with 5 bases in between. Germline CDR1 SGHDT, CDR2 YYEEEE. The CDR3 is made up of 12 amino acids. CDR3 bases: TGTGCCAGCAGCATCAGGAACACTGAAGCTTTCTTT. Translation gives CASSIRNTEAFF. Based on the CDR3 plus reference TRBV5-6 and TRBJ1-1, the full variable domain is DAGVTQSPTHLIKTRGQQVTLRCSPKSGHDTVSWYQQALGQGPQFIFQYYEEEERQRGNFPDRFSGHQFPNYSSELNVNALLLGDSALYLCASSIRNTEAFFGQGTRLTVV.